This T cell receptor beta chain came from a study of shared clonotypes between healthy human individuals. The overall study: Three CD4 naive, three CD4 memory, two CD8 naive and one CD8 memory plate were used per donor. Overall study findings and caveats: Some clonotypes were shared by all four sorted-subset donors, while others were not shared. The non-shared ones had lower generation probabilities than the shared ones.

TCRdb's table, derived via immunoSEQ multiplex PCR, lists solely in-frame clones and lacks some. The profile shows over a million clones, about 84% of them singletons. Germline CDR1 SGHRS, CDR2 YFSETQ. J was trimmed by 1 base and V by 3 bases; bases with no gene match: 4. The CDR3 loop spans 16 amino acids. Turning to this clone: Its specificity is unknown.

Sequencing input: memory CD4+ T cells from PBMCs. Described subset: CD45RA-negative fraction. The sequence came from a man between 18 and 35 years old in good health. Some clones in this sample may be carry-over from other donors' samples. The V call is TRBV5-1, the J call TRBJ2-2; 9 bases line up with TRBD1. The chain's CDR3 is CASSSGDRVNTGELFF. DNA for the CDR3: TGCGCCAGCAGCTCCGGGGACAGGGTGAACACCGGGGAGCTGTTTTTT.